The T cell receptor (beta chain) under discussion was sequenced for a study of cytomegalovirus exposure and HLA in healthy donors. Notes on the study in general: Judged likely to be a sequencing artifact was a cluster of highly shared sequence variants.

The primer mix had 60 Vbeta and 13 Jbeta primers. The method was immunoSEQ multiplex PCR; TCRdb's version includes in-frame clones alone and lacks a portion of them. The data contain 140,000 or so clones, 75% to 80% of them singletons. With regard to this clone: Its antigen is as yet unknown.

The germline V gene has CDR1 SGHNT and CDR2 YENEEA. V was shortened by 4 bases and J by 3 bases, with 12 bases between the two germline ends. The CDR3 has 14 amino acids. This receptor was identified in a woman in her 30s in good health and CMV-seronegative. Sequenced: PBMCs. The J gene is TRBJ1-1, the V gene TRBV11-3, with D unresolved. The DNA for the CDR3 is TGTGCCAGCAGCTCCGAGGGAGAGCACACTGAAGCTTTCTTT. This gives the protein CASSSEGEHTEAFF.